This record concerns one T cell receptor beta chain sequence. The data stem from a study of shared clonotypes between healthy human individuals. Repertoires were generated with immunoSEQ multiplex PCR, while TCRdb's copy carries only in-frame clones and drops some. The table lists over 2 million clones, roughly 92% of them singletons, with around 0.35% in the top ten. The germline V and J ends were trimmed by 2 bases and 5 bases, with 12 bases remaining between them. Germline V lookup: CDR1 MNHNS, CDR2 SASEGT. This CDR3 region has 15 residues. The TCR was taken from a man aged 18 to 30 in good health. Some clones in this sample may be carry-over from other donors' samples. The genes are TRBV6-1 and TRBJ1-4, with a possible D match to TRBD1 (5 bases). The sequencing sample was made of naive CD4+ T cells from PBMCs. The subset: CD45RA+ positively selected. The CDR3 loop is CASSEPGRENEKLFF. The CDR3 DNA reads TGTGCCAGCAGTGAACCCGGCAGGGAGAATGAAAAACTGTTTTTT.